This T cell receptor (beta chain) was recovered during a study of cytomegalovirus exposure and HLA in healthy donors. Study-wide points: Altogether, 160 or so TCR beta chains were recorded as cytomegalovirus-associated.

The CDR3 length is 16 residues. The V gene end was trimmed by 3 bases and the J gene end by 0 bases; junction bases not matched to a gene: 5. The germline CDR1 and CDR2 sequences are SGHRS and YFSETQ. The assay was immunoSEQ multiplex PCR, and TCRdb's table has in-frame clones only and misses some. Seen here are over 200,000 clones, roughly 91% observed once, and the top ten hold 1.5% to 2.5%. In the case of this clone: Its antigen is not known.

Specimen: PBMCs. The TCR was taken from a woman younger than 35 in good health and CMV-seropositive. This sequence joins TRBV5-1 and TRBJ2-2; 7 nucleotides line up with TRBD1. In DNA form, the CDR3 reads TGCGCCAGCAGCTCGACTGGGACAGCGAACACCGGGGAGCTGTTTTTT. This gives the protein CASSSTGTANTGELFF.